This T cell receptor beta chain was sequenced in a study of blood T cell repertoires in COVID-19. About the study: T cells, B-cell-depleted T cells, or PBMCs supplied cDNA or gDNA.

The authors' processing: Amplification of reference gene primers was used by the study to estimate nucleated cell counts. The repertoire was sequenced with immunoSEQ multiplex PCR; TCRdb's copy has only in-frame clones and lacks some. V and J calls and clone size are those listed in that table; D and trimming were worked out from the DNA. The top ten hold about a tenth of the sample, which has over 90,000 clones, roughly 86% seen once. CDR1 is SQVTM and CDR2 is ANQGSEA in the germline V gene. This CDR3 has 16 residues. The V gene end was trimmed by 6 bases and the J gene end by 4 bases; junction bases not matched to a gene: 10.

The receptor's source is a man in his forties or fifties with active or convalescent COVID-19. This rearrangement joins TRBV29-1 to TRBJ1-4; 11 bases map to TRBD1. The sequenced sample consisted of peripheral blood. CDR3 nucleotide sequence: TGCAGCGTCCGGGGCGGGACAGGGGGAAATAATGAAAAACTGTTTTTT. Encoded protein: CSVRGGTGGNNEKLFF.